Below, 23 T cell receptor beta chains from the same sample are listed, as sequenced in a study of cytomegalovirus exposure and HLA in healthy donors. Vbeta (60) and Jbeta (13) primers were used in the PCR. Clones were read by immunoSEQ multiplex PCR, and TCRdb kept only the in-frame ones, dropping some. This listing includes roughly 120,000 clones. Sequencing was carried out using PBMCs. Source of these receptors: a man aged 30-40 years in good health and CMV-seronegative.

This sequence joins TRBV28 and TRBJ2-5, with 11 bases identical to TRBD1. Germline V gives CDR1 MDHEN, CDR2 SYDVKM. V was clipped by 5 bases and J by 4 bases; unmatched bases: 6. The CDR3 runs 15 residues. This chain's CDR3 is CASSPGGTGGETQYF. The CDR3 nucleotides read TGTGCCAGCAGTCCTGGCGGGACAGGGGGAGAGACCCAGTACTTC.

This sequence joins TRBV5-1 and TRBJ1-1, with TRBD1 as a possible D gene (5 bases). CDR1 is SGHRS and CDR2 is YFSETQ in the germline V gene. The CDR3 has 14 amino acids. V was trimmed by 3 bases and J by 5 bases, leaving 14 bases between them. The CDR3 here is CASSSAVTGTEAFF. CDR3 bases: TGCGCCAGCAGCTCAGCCGTCACAGGTACTGAAGCTTTCTTT.

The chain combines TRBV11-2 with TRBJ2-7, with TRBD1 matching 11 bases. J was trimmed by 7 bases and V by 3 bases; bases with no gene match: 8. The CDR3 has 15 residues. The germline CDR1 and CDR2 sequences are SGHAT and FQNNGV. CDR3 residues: CASSFRTGGTEEQYF. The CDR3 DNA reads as TGTGCCAGCAGCTTTCGGACAGGGGGCACTGAAGAGCAGTACTTC.

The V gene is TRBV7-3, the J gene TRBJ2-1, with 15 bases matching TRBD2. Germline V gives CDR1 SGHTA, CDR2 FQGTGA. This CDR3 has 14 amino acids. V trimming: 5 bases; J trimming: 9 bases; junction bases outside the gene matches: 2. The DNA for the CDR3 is TGTGCCAGCAGCCCGGGACTAGCGGGGGGTGAGCAGTTCTTC. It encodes CASSPGLAGGEQFF.

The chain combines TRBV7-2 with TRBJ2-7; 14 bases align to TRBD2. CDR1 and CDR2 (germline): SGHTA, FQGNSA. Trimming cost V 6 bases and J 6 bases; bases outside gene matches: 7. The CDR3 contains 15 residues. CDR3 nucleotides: TGTGCCAGCAGAACGAGACTAGCGGGGGGGGGCGAGCAGTACTTC. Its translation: CASRTRLAGGGEQYF.

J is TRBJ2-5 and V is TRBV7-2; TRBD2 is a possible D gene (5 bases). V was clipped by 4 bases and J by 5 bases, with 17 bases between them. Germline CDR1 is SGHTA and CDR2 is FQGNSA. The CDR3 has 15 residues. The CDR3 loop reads CASSYDVGSGETQYF. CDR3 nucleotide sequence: TGTGCCAGCAGCTACGACGTGGGGAGTGGGGAGACCCAGTACTTC.

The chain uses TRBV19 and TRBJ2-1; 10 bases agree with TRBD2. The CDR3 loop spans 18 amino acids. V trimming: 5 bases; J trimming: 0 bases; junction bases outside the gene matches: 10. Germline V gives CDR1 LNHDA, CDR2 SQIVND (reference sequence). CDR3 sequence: CASSPGLADTSSYNEQFF. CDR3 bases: TGTGCCAGTAGTCCCGGACTAGCGGATACCAGCTCCTACAATGAGCAGTTCTTC.

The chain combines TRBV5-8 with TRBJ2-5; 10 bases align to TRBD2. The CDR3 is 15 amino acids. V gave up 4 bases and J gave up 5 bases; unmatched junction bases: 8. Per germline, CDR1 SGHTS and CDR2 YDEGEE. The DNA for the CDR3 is TGTGCCAGCAGCGCCGGACTAGCGGCGGGGGAGACCCAGTACTTC. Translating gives CASSAGLAAGETQYF.

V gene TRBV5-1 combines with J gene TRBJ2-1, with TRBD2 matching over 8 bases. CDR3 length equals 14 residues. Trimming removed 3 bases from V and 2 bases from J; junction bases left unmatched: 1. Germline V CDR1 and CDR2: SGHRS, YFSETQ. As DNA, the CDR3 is TGCGCCAGCAGCTCCGGGGGGGCCTACAATGAGCAGTTCTTC. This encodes CASSSGGAYNEQFF.

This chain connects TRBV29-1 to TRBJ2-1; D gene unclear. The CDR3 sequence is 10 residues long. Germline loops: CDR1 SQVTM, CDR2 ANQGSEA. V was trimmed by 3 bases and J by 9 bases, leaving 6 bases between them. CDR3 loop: CSVDYGEQFF. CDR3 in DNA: TGCAGCGTTGATTACGGTGAGCAGTTCTTC.

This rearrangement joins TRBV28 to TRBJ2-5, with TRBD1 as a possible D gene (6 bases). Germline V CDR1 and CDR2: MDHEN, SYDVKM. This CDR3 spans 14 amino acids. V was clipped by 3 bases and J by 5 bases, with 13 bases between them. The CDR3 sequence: CASSLRGFVETQYF. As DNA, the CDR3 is TGTGCCAGCAGTTTGAGGGGGTTCGTGGAGACCCAGTACTTC.

The CDR3 loop is CASSEAAAADTQYF. The CDR3 nucleotides read TGTGCCAGCAGTGAAGCGGCGGCGGCAGATACGCAGTATTTT. The rearrangement uses TRBV6-1 and TRBJ2-3; the D is unclear. The germline CDR1 and CDR2 sequences are MNHNS and SASEGT. Trimming shortened V by 0 bases and J by 4 bases, and 8 bases separated the two germline ends. The CDR3 has 14 residues.

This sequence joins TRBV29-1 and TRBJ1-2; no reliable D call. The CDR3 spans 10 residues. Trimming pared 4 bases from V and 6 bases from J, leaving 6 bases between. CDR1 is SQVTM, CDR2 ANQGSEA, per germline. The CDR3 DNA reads TGCAGCGTTGGCGGTAATGGCTACACCTTC. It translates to CSVGGNGYTF.

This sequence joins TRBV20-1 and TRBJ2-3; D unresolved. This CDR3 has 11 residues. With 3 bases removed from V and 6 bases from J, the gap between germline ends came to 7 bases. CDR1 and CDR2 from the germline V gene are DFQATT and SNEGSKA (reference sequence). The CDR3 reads CSASILDTQYF. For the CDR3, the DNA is TGCAGTGCTAGTATATTGGATACGCAGTATTTT.

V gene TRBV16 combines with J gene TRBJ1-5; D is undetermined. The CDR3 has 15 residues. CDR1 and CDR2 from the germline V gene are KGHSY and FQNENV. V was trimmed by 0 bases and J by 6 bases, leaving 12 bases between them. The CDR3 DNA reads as TGTGCCAGCAGCCAATCTACGGGTCGGGGTCAGCCCCAGCATTTT. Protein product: CASSQSTGRGQPQHF.

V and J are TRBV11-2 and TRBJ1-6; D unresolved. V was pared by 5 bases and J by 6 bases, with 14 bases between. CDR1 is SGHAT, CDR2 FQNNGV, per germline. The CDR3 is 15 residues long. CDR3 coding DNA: TGTGCCAGCAGCCTTGACGGACTGTTTAATTCACCCCTCCACTTT. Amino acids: CASSLDGLFNSPLHF.

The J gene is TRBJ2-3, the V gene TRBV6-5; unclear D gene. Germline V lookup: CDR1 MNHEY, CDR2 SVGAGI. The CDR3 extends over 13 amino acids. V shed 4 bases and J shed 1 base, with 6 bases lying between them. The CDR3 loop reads CASSFSGTDTQYF. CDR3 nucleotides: TGTGCCAGCAGTTTTTCAGGCACAGATACGCAGTATTTT.

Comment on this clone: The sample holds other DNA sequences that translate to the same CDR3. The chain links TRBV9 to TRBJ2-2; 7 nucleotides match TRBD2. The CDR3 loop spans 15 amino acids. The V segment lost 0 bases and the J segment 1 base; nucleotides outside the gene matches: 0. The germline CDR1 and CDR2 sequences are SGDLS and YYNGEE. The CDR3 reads CASSVGGGNTGELFF. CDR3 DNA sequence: TGTGCCAGCAGCGTAGGGGGGGGGAACACCGGGGAGCTGTTTTTT.

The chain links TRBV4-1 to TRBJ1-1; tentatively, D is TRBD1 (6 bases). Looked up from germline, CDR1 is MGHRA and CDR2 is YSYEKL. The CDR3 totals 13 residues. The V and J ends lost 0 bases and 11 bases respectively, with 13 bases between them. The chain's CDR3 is CASSQDGSQGAFF. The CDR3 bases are TGCGCCAGCAGCCAAGATGGTAGCCAGGGGGCTTTCTTT.

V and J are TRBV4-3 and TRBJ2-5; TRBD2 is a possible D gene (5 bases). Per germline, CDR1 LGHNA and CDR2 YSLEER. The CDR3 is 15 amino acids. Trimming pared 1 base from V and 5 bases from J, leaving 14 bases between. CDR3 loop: CASSQASQRSETQYF. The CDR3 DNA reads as TGCGCCAGCAGCCAAGCTAGCCAGCGGTCGGAGACCCAGTACTTC.

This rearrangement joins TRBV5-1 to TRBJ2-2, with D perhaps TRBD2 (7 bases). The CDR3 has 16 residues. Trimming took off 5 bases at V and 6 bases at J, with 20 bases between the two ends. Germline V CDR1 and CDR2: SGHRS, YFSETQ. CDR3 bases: TGCGCCAGCAGGCCAGATTGGGGGGGCCACGCCGGGGAGCTGTTTTTT. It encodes CASRPDWGGHAGELFF.

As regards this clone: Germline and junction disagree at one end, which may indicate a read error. CDR3 protein: CASSTVRGPAYDYTF. In DNA form, the CDR3 reads TGTGCCAGCAGCACGGTCAGGGGCCCAGCCTATGACTACACCTTC. The chain has TRBV27 and TRBJ1-2; D may be TRBD1 (6 bases). The length of the CDR3 is 15 residues. CDR1 is MNHEY and CDR2 is SMNVEV in the germline V gene (reference sequence).

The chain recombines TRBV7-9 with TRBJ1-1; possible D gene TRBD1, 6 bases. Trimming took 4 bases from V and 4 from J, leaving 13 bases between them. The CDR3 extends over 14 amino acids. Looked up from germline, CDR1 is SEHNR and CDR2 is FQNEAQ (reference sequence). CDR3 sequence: CASSSPRTATEAFF. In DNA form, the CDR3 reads TGTGCCAGCAGCTCTCCTAGGACAGCCACTGAAGCTTTCTTT.